The entry that follows covers one TCR beta chain sequence. Antigen specificity is unknown. These data originate in a study of blood T cells in healthy people across ages. Study-wide findings and caveats: Any changes in expanded clonotypes were possibly confounded, as donor CMV status remained unknown. Fewer expanded clones and more diversity marked long-lived versus aged donors. The study regarded diversity estimates from one million T cells as underestimates.

Between the trimmed V and J ends, which lost 2 bases and 7 bases, there was a span of 9 bases. Per germline, CDR1 LGHNA and CDR2 YNFKEQ. The CDR3 is 12 residues long. Primed by a sample-barcoded 5' primer and a J-beta primer mix, a second PCR proceeded for about 7 to 12 cycles. Unique molecular identifiers of 12 random nucleotides labeled each cDNA. TCRdb recomputed calls from the 5' RACE reads with MiXCR, one row per CDR3 protein. The profile shows some 780,000 distinct CDR3 sequences, around three fifths of them singletons. This clonotype was obtained from a man aged 35 to 55 in good health. Sequenced sample: blood. V usage is TRBV4-2 and J usage is TRBJ2-7; D is undetermined. The DNA of the CDR3 is TGTGCCAGCAGCCAACGATACAATGAGCAGTACTTC. Translation: CASSQRYNEQYF.